Reported below is one T cell receptor beta chain. The data are from a study of blood T cell repertoires in COVID-19. Study summary: The samples span acute and convalescent COVID-19 from the United States, Italy and Spain. T cells, B-cell-depleted T cells, or PBMCs provided the cDNA or gDNA that served as material.

Losses at the gene ends were 2 bases for V and 5 bases for J; bases not matched to a gene: 9. In germline, CDR1 is KGHSH, CDR2 LQKENI. CDR3 size: 16 residues. Per the authors' pipeline: Estimated nucleated cell counts came from reference gene primer amplification. Profiled with immunoSEQ multiplex PCR; TCRdb holds only in-frame clones, not every one. The DNA was the basis for D and trimming; V, J and clone size are from that table. Of hundreds of thousands of clones listed, around 88% are singletons. This sequence joins TRBV18 and TRBJ2-5; 9 nucleotides line up with TRBD2. The source of this sequence is an older man with acute or convalescent COVID-19. The sequenced sample was peripheral blood. CDR3 region: CASSPSLREGLETQYF. The DNA for the CDR3 is TGTGCCAGCTCACCATCTTTGCGGGAGGGCCTGGAGACCCAGTACTTC.